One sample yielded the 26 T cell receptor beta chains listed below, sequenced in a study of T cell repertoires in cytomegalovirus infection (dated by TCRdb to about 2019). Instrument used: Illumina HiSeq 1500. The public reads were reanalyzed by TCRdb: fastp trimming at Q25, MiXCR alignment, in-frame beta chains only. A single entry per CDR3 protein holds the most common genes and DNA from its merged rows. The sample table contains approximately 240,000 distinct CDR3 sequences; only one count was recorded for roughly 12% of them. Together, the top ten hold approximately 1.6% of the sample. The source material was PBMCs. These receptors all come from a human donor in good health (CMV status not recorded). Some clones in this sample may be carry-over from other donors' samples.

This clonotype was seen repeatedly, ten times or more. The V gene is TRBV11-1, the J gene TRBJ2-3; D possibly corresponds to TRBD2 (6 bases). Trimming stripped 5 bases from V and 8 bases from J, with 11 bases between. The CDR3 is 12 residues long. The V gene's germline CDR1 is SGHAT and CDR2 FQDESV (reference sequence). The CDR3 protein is CASSVVGGTQYF. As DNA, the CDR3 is TGTGCCAGCAGCGTCGTCGGGGGTACGCAGTATTTT.

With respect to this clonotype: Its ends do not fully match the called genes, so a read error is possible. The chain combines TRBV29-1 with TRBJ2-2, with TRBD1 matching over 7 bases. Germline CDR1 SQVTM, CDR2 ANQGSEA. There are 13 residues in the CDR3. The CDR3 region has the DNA TGCAGCGCTGAACAGGGGTACACCGGGGAGCTGTTTTTT. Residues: CSAEQGYTGELFF.

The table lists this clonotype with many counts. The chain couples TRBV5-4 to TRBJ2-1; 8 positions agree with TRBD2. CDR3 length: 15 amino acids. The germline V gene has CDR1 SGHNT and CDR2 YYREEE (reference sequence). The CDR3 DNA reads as TGTGTGTACGGGAGGGCCGACGGTAGGGGGAATGAGCAGTTCTTC. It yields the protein CVYGRADGRGNEQFF.

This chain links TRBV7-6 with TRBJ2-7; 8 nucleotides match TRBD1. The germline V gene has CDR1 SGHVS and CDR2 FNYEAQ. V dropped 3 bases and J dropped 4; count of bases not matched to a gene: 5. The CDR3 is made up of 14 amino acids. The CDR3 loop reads CASSFGTGDYEQYF. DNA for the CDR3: TGTGCCAGCAGCTTCGGGACAGGTGATTACGAGCAGTACTTC.

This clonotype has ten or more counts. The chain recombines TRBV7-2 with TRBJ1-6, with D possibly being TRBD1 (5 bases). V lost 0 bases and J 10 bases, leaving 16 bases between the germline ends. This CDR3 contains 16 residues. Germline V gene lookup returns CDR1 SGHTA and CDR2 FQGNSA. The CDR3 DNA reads TGTGCCAGCAGCTTAGCGTTGCAGGGTGTAGGGTCACCCCTCCACTTT. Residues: CASSLALQGVGSPLHF.

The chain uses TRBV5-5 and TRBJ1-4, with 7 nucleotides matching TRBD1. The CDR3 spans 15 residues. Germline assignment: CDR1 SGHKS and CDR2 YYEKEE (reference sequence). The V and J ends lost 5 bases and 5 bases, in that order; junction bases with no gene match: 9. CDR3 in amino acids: CASSPQGVANEKLFF. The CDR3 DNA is TGTGCCAGCAGTCCCCAGGGGGTGGCAAATGAAAAACTGTTTTTT.

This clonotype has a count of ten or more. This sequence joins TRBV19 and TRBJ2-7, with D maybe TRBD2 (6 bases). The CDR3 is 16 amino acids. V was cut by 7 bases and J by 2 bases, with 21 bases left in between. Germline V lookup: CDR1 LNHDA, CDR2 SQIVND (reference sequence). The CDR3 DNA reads TGTGCCAGTACCCAAAGAATGAGCGGGCCCCCCTACGAGCAGTACTTC. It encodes CASTQRMSGPPYEQYF.

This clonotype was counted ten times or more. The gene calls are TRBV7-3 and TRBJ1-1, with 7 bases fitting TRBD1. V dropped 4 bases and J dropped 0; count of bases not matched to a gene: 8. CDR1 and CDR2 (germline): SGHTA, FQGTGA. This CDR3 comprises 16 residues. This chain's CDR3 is CASSSHTGVMNTEAFF. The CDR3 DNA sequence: TGTGCCAGCAGCTCCCATACAGGGGTCATGAACACTGAAGCTTTCTTT.

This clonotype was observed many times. CDR3: CASSPGTGVTETQYF. CDR3 nucleotide sequence: TGTGCCAGCAGTCCCGGGACAGGGGTAACAGAGACCCAGTACTTC. V and J are TRBV6-2 or TRBV6-3 and TRBJ2-5; TRBD1 matches at 10 bases. Per the germline V gene, CDR1 is MNHEY and CDR2 is SVGEGT. Trimming removed 5 bases from V and 4 bases from J; junction bases left unmatched: 7. This CDR3 spans 15 amino acids.

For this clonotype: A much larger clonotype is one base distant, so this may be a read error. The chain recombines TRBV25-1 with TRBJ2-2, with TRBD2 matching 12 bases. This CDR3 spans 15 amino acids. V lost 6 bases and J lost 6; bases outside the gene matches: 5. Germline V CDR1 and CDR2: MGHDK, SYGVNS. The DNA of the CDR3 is TGTGCCAGCAGAACGACTAGCGGGAGAGCCGGGGAGCTGTTTTTT. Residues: CASRTTSGRAGELFF.

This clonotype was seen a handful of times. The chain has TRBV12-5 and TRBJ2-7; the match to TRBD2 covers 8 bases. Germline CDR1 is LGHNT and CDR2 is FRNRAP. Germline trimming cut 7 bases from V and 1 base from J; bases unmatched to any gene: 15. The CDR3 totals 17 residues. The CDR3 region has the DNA TGTGCTAGTGCCCTTCCTCGGGCTAGCGGGTCTTCCTACGAGCAGTACTTC. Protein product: CASALPRASGSSYEQYF.

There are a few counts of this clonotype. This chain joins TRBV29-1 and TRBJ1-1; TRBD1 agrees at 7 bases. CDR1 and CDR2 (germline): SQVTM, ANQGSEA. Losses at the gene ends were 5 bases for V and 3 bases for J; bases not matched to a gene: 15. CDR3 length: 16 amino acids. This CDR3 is CSVPLEGTASYTEAFF. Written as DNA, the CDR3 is TGCAGCGTTCCATTAGAGGGGACAGCAAGTTACACTGAAGCTTTCTTT.

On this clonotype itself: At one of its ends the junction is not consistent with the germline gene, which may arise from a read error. CDR3 protein: CASSLPRTPGQFISYDQYF. The CDR3 DNA is TGTGCCAGCAGCTTACCGCGGACACCGGGACAATTTATCTCCTACGATCAGTACTTC. The genes are TRBV7-2 and TRBJ2-7, with a tentative D call TRBD1 (6 bases). The CDR3 totals 19 residues. Germline CDR1 is SGHTA and CDR2 is FQGNSA.

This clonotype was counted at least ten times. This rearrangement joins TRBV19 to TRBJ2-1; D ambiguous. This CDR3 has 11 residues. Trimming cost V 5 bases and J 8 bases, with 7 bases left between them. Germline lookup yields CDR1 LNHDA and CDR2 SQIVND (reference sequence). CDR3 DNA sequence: TGTGCCAGTAGTGGGGTAGATGAGCAGTTCTTC. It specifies CASSGVDEQFF.

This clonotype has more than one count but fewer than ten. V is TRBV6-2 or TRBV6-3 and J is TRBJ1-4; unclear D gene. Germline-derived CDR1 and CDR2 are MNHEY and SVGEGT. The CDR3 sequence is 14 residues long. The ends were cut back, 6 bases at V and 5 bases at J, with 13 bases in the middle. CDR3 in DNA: TGTGCCAGCAGCTCCGGGAACCGGAATGAAAAACTGTTTTTT. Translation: CASSSGNRNEKLFF.

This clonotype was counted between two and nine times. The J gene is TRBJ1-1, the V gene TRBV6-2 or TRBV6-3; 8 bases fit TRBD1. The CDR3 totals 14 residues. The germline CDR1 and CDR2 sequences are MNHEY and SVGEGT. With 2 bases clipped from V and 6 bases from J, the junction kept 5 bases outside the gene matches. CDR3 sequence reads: CASSYDRGTPEAFF. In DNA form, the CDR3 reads TGTGCCAGCAGTTACGACAGGGGAACCCCTGAAGCTTTCTTT.

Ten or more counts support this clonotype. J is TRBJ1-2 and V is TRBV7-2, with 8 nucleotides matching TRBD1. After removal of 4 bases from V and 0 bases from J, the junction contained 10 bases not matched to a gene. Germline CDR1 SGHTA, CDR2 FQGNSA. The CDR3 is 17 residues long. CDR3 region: CASSSRTGPPTNYGYTF. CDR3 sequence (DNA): TGTGCCAGCAGCTCCCGGACAGGGCCCCCTACTAACTATGGCTACACCTTC.

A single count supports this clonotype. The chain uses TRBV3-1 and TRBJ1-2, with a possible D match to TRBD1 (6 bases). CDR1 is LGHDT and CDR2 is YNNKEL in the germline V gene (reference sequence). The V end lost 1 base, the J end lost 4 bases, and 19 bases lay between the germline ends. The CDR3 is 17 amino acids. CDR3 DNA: TGTGCCAGCAGCCAAGGGACAGTGGGAAAGGGTGGCTATGGCTACACCTTC. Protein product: CASSQGTVGKGGYGYTF.

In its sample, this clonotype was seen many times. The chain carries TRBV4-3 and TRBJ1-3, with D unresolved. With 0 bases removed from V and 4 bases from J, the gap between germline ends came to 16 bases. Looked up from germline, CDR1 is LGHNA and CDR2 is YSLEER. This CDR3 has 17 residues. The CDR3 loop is CASSQEAGSTIGNTIYF. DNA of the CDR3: TGCGCCAGCAGCCAAGAGGCGGGTTCGACGATCGGAAACACCATATATTTT.

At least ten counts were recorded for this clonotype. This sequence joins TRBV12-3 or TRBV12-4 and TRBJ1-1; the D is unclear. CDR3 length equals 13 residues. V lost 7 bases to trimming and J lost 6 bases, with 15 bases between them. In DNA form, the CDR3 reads TGTGCCAGCAAAACAGACGTATTCTCTGAAGCTTTCTTT. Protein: CASKTDVFSEAFF.

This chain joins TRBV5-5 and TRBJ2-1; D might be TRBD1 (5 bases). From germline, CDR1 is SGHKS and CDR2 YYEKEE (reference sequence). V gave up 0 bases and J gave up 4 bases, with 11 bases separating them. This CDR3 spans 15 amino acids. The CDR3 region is CASSLAGYNYNEQFF. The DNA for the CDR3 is TGTGCCAGCAGCTTGGCAGGGTATAATTACAATGAGCAGTTCTTC.

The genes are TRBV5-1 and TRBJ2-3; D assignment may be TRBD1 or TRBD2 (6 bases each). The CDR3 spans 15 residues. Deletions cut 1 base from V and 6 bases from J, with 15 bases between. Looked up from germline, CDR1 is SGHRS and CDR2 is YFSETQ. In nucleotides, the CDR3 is TGCGCCAGCAGCTTGTTAACGGGGGCAAGTGATACGCAGTATTTT. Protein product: CASSLLTGASDTQYF.

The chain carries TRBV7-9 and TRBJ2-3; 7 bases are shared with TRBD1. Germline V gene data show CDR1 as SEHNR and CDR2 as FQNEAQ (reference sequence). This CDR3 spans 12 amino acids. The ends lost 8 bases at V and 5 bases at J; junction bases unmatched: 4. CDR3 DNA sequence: TGTGCCAGCGAGGGGGCGCAAGATACGCAGTATTTT. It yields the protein CASEGAQDTQYF.

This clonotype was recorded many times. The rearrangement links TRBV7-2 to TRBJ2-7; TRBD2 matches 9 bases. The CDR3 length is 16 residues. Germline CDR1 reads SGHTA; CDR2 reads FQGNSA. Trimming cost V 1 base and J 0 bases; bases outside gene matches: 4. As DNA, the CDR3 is TGTGCCAGCAGCTTAGGGCGGGGGGGGTACTCCTACGAGCAGTACTTC. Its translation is CASSLGRGGYSYEQYF.

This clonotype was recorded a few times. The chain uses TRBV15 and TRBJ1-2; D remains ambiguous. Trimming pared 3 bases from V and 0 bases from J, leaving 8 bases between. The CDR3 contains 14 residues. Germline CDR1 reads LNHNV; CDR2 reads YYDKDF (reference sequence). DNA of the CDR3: TGTGCCACCAGCAGTAGTCCCCCTAACTATGGCTACACCTTC. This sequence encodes CATSSSPPNYGYTF.

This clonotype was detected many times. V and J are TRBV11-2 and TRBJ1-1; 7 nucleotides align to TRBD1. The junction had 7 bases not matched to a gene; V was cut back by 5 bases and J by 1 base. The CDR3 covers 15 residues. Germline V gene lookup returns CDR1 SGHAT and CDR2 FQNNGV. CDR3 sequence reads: CASSQTGTANTEAFF. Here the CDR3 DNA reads TGTGCCAGCAGCCAAACTGGGACAGCGAACACTGAAGCTTTCTTT. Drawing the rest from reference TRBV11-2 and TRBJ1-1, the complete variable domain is EAGVAQSPRYKIIEKRQSVAFWCNPISGHATLYWYQQILGQGPKLLIQFQNNGVVDDSQLPKDRFSAERLKGVDSTLKIQPAKLEDSAVYLCASSQTGTANTEAFFGQGTRLTVV.